This note documents a single T cell receptor (beta chain) sequence. Antigen unknown. A read error may produce the germline difference seen at one junction end. All donors were healthy HIV-negative adults lacking recent acute infections or vaccinations. Per germline, CDR1 MDHEN and CDR2 SYDVKM. The CDR3 consists of 15 residues. This sample is drawn from a study of shared clonotypes between healthy human individuals. Overall study context: A donor's plate count was three for CD4 naive and three for CD4 memory; CD8 naive had two and CD8 memory one. Study results and limitations: Clonotype sharing among donors, it was expected, would be affected by sequencing depth. A generally larger estimated richness was seen in naive subsets than in memory subsets.

The assay was immunoSEQ multiplex PCR, and TCRdb's table has in-frame clones only and misses some. This sample has 230,000 or so clones, with 65% found just once. The chain is built from TRBV28 and TRBJ2-5; perhaps TRBD2 as D (6 bases). The sample comprised memory CD4+ T cells sorted from blood. Noted subset: CD45RA-negative fraction. The TCR was taken from a man aged 30-40 years in good health. The CDR3 reads CVSSLARLGGETQYF. Here the CDR3 DNA reads TGTGTCAGCAGTTTAGCCCGCCTGGGGGGAGAGACCCAGTACTTC.